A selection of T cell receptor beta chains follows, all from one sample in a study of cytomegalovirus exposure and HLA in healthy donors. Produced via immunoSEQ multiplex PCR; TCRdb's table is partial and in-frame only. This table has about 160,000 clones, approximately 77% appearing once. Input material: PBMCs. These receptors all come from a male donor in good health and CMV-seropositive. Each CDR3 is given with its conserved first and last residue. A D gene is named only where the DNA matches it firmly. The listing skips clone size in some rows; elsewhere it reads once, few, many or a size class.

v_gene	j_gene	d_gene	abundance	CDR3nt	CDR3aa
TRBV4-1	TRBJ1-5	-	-	TGCGCCAGCAGCCAAGAACGGGCAGGGCCCAATCAGCCCCAGCATTTT	CASSQERAGPNQPQHF
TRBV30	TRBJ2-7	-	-	TGTGCCTGGAGTTCCGACGGGTCCAGCTACGAGCAGTACTTC	CAWSSDGSSYEQYF
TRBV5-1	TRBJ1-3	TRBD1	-	TGCGCCAGCAGGGGGACAGGGGGCGTTTCTGGAAACACCATATATTTT	CASRGTGGVSGNTIYF
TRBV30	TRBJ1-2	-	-	TGTGCCTGGAGTGTACGGCGGGACCAAACTAACTATGGCTACACCTTC	CAWSVRRDQTNYGYTF
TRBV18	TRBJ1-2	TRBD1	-	TGTGCCAGCTCACAGGGACAGCTGCCTGCCTATGGCTACACCTTC	CASSQGQLPAYGYTF
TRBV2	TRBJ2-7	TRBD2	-	TGTGCCAGCAGTGCAGCGGGGAACGGAGGGCAGTACTTC	CASSAAGNGGQYF
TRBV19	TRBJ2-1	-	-	TGTGCCAGTAGTATAGTGGTCAGCAATGAGCAGTTCTTC	CASSIVVSNEQFF
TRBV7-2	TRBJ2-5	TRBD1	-	TGTGCCAGCAGCTGGGACAGGGGTGAGACCCAGTACTTC	CASSWDRGETQYF
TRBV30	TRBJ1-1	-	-	TGTGCCTGGACCCTTCCCAGGGGATGGACCACTGAAGCTTTCTTT	CAWTLPRGWTTEAFF
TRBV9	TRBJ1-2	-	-	TGTGCCAGCAGCGTAGGGGGTTTAGGAGGTGGCTACACCTTC	CASSVGGLGGGYTF
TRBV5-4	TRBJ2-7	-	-	TGTGCCAGCAGCTCCCCGGGGAACTACGAGCAGTACTTC	CASSSPGNYEQYF
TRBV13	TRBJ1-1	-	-	TGTGCCAGCAGCCCCGACGTAGGGGTGAACACTGAAGCTTTCTTT	CASSPDVGVNTEAFF
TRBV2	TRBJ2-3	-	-	TGTGCCAGCAGGGCGGGCGTCTCTAGCACAGATACGCAGTATTTT	CASRAGVSSTDTQYF
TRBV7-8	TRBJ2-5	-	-	TGTGCCAGCAGTCACCCTCTTTGGCAGACCCAGTACTTC	CASSHPLWQTQYF
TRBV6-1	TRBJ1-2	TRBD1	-	TGTGCCAGCAGTGAATTTCTATGGGACAGGGATTACAATGGCTACACCTTC	CASSEFLWDRDYNGYTF
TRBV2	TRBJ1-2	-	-	TGTGCCGGGGGGGGAGGGACGGACTATGGCTACACCTTC	CAGGGGTDYGYTF
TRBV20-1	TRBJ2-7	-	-	TGCAGTGCTAGTAACAGGGAAGTAAGGTACTTC	CSASNREVRYF
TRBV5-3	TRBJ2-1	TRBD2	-	TGTGCCAGAAGATCGGGGGGGGGCAATGAGCAGTTCTTC	CARRSGGGNEQFF
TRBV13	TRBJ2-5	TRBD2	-	TGTGCCAGCAGCTGGGGGACTAATGAGTATACCCAGTACTTC	CASSWGTNEYTQYF
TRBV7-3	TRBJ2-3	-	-	TGTGCCAGCGCAGAGGCTTACACTGATACGCAGTATTTT	CASAEAYTDTQYF
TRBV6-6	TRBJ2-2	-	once	TGTGCCAGCAGCCGCCGGGATGGTGGCTCCACCGGGGAGCTGTTTTTT	CASSRRDGGSTGELFF
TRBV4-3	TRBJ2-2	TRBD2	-	TGCGCCAGCAGCCAAGAAACTAGCGGGGCCACCGGGGAGCTGTTTTTT	CASSQETSGATGELFF
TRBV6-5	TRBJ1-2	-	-	TGTGCCAGCAGTTACTCGTCAGGGGTGGGGAACTATGGCTACACCTTC	CASSYSSGVGNYGYTF
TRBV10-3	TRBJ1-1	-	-	TGTGCCATCAGTGAGAGGGAGTCGGGCACTGAAGCTTTCTTT	CAISERESGTEAFF
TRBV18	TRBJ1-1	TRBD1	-	TGTGCCAGCTCACCCTTCGGGACAGAGAACACTGAAGCTTTCTTT	CASSPFGTENTEAFF
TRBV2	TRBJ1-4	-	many	TGTGCCAGCAGTGAAGCAAAGGGGTGGCGGAATGAAAAACTGTTTTTT	CASSEAKGWRNEKLFF
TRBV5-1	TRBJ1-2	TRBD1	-	TGCGCCAGCAGCCCCGGGACAGCCCCCTCCTCCTATGGCTACACCTTC	CASSPGTAPSSYGYTF
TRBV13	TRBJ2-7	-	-	TGTGCCAGCAGCTTCCGACTAAAACCCTACGAGCAGTACTTC	CASSFRLKPYEQYF
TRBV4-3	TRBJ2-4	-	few	TGCGCCAGCAGCCCACAGGGGAGGTGGAACATTCAGTACTTC	CASSPQGRWNIQYF
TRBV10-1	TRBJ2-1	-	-	TGCGCCACCTCTAGGAACAATGAGCAGTTCTTC	CATSRNNEQFF
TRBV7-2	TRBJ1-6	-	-	TGTGCCAGCAGCTTGCGGAGGCAGTATAATTCACCCCTCCACTTT	CASSLRRQYNSPLHF
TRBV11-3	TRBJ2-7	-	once	TGTGCCAGCAGCTTGGGGAGCTCCTACGAGCAGTACTTC	CASSLGSSYEQYF
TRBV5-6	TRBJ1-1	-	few	TGTGCCAGCAGCTTTCGGTGGAACACTGAAGCTTTCTTT	CASSFRWNTEAFF
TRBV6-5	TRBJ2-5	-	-	TGTGCCAGCAGTTCACTCTGGGAGCAGTACTTC	CASSSLWEQYF
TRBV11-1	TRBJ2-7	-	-	TGTGCCAGCAGCTTGGGGCCCCCAGACGAGCAGTACTTC	CASSLGPPDEQYF
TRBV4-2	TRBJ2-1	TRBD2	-	TGTGCCAGCAGCCAAGGGGCACTAGCGGGGGGGAGCTCCTACAATGAGCAGTTCTTC	CASSQGALAGGSSYNEQFF
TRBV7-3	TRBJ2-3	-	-	TGTGCCAGCAGCTTAAAGATTGGACAAACCTACACAGATACGCAGTATTTT	CASSLKIGQTYTDTQYF
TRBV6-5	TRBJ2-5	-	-	TGTGCCAGCAGTTACGGAGGCCCTCAAGAGACCCAGTACTTC	CASSYGGPQETQYF
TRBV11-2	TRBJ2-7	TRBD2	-	TGTGCCAGCAGGTCCCTTAGCGGGGGCTACGAGCAGTACTTC	CASRSLSGGYEQYF
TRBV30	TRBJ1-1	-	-	TGTGCCTGGAGTGTCGCTGAAGCTTTCTTT	CAWSVAEAFF
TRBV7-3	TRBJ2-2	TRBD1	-	TGTGCCAGCAGCTCGCAGGGGGCCGACACCGGGGAGCTGTTTTTT	CASSSQGADTGELFF